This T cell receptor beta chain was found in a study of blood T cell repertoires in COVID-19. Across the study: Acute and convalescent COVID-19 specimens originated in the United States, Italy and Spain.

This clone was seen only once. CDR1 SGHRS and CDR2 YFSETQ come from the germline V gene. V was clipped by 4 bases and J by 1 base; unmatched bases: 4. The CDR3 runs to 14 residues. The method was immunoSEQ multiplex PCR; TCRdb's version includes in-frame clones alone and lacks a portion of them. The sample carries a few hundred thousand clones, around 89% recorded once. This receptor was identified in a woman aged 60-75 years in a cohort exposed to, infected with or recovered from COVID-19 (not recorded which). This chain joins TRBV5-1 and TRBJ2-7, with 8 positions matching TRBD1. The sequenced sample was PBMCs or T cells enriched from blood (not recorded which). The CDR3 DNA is TGCGCCAGCAGCGACAGGGGCTTGTCCTACGAGCAGTACTTC. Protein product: CASSDRGLSYEQYF.